This T cell receptor (beta chain) came from a study of identifying expanded T cells in peripheral blood. Study observations and caveats: Clone count variance between roughly 2-week samples rose with total template count.

A remark on this clone: The antigen is not known.

The length of the CDR3 is 14 residues. The V end lost 3 bases, the J end lost 4 bases, and 12 bases lay between the germline ends. Germline values: CDR1 LNHDA, CDR2 SQIVND (reference sequence). The assay was immunoSEQ multiplex PCR, and TCRdb's table has in-frame clones only and misses some. Of about 130,000 clones listed, about 86% are singletons. Sequenced: blood. This clonotype was obtained from a person aged 18 to 70 in good health. The J gene is TRBJ1-1, the V gene TRBV19; the D is unclear. The DNA for the CDR3 is TGTGCCAGTAGTATCATGGTGGGTGGCACTGAAGCTTTCTTT. This encodes CASSIMVGGTEAFF.